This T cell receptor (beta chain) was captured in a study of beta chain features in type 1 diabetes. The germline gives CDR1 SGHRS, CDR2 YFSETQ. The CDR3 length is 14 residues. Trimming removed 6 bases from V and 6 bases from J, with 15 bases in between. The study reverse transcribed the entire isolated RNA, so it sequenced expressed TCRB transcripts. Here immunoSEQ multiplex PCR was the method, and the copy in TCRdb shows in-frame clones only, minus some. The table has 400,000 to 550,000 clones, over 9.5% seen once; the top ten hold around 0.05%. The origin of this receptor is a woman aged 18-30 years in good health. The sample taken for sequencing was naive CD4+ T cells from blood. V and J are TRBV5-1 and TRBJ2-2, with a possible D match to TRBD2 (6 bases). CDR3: CASKSRDLAGELFF. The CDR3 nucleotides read TGCGCCAGCAAATCCCGGGACTTAGCCGGGGAGCTGTTTTTT.